One and the same sample provided the 2 T cell receptor beta chains below, sequenced in a study of T cell responses to AZD1222 COVID-19 vaccine. Clones were sequenced by immunoSEQ multiplex PCR, and TCRdb holds only the in-frame ones, with some missing. The repertoire includes 120,000 or so clones, roughly 89% of them detected once, and around 14% sits in the top ten. This specimen was peripheral blood, taken 28 days after the second AZD1222 dose. These receptors came from an adult who received the AZD1222 COVID-19 vaccine.

The chain combines TRBV27 with TRBJ2-7; a possible D gene is TRBD1 (5 bases). Germline V gene data show CDR1 as MNHEY and CDR2 as SMNVEV (reference sequence). The germline V and J ends were trimmed by 3 bases and 3 bases, with 12 bases remaining between them. This CDR3 region has 14 residues. DNA of the CDR3: TGTGCCAGCAGTTTTACAGGACCTTTCTACGAGCAGTACTTC. Its translation is CASSFTGPFYEQYF.

The chain joins TRBV5-8 to TRBJ2-1; TRBD1 matches at 8 bases. The CDR3 totals 14 residues. V dropped 3 bases and J dropped 5; count of bases not matched to a gene: 4. Germline V gives CDR1 SGHTS, CDR2 YDEGEE. CDR3 in DNA: TGTGCCAGCAGCTCCGGGACAGGACACAATGAGCAGTTCTTC. Amino acids: CASSSGTGHNEQFF.